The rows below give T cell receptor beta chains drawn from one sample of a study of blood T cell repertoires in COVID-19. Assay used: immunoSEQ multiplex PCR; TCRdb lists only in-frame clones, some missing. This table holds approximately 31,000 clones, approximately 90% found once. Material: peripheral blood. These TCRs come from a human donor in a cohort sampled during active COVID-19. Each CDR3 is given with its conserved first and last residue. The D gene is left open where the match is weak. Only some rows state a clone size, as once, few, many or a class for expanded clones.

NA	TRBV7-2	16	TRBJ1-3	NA	CASSLNAPGAGNTIYF	TGTGCCAGCAGCCTAAACGCCCCCGGGGCTGGAAACACCATATATTTT
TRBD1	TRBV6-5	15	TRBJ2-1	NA	CASSSDRGPYNEQFF	TGTGCCAGCAGTTCCGACAGGGGCCCTTACAATGAGCAGTTCTTC
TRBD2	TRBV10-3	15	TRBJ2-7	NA	CAISESITSGYEQYF	TGTGCCATCAGTGAGTCGATTACTAGCGGCTACGAGCAGTACTTC
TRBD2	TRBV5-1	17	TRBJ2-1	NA	CASSRGLAGGPWNEQFF	TGCGCCAGCTCAAGGGGACTAGCGGGAGGGCCTTGGAATGAGCAGTTCTTC
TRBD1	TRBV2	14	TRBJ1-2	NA	CASSEFWTGVGYTF	TGTGCCAGCAGTGAATTTTGGACAGGGGTTGGCTACACCTTC
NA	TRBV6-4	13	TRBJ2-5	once	CASSDRAGKTQYF	TGTGCCAGCAGTGACAGGGCAGGGAAGACCCAGTACTTC
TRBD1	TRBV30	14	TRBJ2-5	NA	CAWTRQGASETQYF	TGTGCCTGGACTAGACAGGGGGCGAGTGAGACCCAGTACTTC
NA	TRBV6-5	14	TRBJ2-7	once	CASRELANTYEQYF	TGTGCCAGCAGGGAGCTAGCGAACACCTACGAGCAGTACTTC
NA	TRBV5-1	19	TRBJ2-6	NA	CASSLVGGASSSGANVLTF	TGCGCCAGCAGCTTGGTGGGGGGGGCCTCCAGCTCTGGGGCCAACGTCCTGACTTTC
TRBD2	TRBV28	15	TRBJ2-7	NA	CASSPGLAGVYEQYF	TGTGCCAGCAGCCCGGGACTAGCGGGTGTCTACGAGCAGTACTTC
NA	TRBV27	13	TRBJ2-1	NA	CASSYRDYNEQFF	TGTGCCAGCAGTTACAGGGATTACAATGAGCAGTTCTTC
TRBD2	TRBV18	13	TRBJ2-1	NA	CASSGGIDNEQFF	TGTGCCAGCTCGGGGGGGATAGACAATGAGCAGTTCTTC
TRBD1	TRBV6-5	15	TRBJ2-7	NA	CASRSTGGKSYEQYF	TGTGCCAGCAGGAGTACAGGGGGCAAGTCCTACGAGCAGTACTTC
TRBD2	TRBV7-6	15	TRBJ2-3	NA	CASSSSSGSTDTQYF	TGTGCCAGCAGCTCATCTAGCGGGAGCACAGATACGCAGTATTTT
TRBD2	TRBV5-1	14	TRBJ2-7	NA	CASSPGGRAYEQYF	TGCGCCAGCAGCCCGGGGGGGAGGGCGTACGAGCAGTACTTC
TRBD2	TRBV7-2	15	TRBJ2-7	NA	CASSIGAGGPYEQYF	TGTGCCAGCAGCATTGGAGCGGGAGGGCCCTACGAGCAGTACTTC